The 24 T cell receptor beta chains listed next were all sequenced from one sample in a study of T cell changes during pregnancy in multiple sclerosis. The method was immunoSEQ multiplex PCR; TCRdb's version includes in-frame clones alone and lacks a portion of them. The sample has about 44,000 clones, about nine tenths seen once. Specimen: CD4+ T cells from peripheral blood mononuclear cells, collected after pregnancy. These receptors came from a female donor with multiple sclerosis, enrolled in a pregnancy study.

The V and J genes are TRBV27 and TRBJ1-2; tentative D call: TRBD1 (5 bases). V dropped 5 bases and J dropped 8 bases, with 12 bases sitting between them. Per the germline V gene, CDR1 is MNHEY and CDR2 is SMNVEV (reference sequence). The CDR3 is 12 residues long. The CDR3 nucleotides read TGTGCCAGCAGTCCCCAGGGTTCAGGCTACACCTTC. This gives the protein CASSPQGSGYTF.

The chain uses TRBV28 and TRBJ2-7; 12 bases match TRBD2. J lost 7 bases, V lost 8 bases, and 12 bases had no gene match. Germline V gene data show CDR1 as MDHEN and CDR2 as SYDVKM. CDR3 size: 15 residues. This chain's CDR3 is CASLSSSGRAGEQYF. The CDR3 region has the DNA TGTGCCAGCCTATCGTCTAGCGGGAGGGCCGGGGAGCAGTACTTC.

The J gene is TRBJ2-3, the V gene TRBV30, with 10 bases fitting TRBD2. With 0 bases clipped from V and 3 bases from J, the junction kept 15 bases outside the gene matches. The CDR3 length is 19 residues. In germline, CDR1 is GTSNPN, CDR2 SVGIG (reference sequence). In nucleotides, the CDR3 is TGTGCCTGGAGTGTTTTCGGCCTAGCGGGAGAGAAGGGGACAGATACGCAGTATTTT. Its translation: CAWSVFGLAGEKGTDTQYF.

CDR3 sequence: CASSSLSPRTGENTEAFF. CDR3 bases: TGTGCCAGCAGTTCCCTGTCCCCCCGGACAGGGGAGAACACTGAAGCTTTCTTT. V and J are TRBV27 and TRBJ1-1; TRBD1 matches at 9 bases. V was clipped by 4 bases and J by 1 base; unmatched bases: 13. The V gene's germline CDR1 is MNHEY and CDR2 SMNVEV (reference sequence). This CDR3 contains 18 residues.

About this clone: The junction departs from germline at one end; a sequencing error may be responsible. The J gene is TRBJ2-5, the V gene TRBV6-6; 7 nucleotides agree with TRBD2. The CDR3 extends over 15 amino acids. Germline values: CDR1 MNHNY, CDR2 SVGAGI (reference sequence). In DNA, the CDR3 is TGTGCCAGCAGTTACGCTAGCGGAGACCAGGAGACCCAGTACTTC. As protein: CASSYASGDQETQYF.

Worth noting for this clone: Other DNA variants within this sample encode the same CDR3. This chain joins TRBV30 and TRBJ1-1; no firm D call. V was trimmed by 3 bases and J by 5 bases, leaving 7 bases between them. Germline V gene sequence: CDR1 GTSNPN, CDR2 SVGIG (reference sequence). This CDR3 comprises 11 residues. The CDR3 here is CAWRGRTEAFF. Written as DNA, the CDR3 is TGTGCCTGGAGGGGGAGGACTGAAGCTTTCTTT.

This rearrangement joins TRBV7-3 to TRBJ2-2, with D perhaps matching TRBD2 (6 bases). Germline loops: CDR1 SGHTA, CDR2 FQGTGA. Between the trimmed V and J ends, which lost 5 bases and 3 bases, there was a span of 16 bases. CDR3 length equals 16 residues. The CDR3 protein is CASSLRRGGDTGELFF. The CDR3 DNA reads TGTGCCAGCAGCCTTCGTAGGGGAGGTGACACCGGGGAGCTGTTTTTT.

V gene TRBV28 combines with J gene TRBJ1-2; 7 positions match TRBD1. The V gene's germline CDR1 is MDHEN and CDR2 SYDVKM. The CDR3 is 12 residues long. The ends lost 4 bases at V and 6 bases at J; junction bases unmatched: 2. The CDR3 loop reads CASSSDRDGYTF. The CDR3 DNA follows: TGTGCCAGCAGTTCTGACAGGGATGGCTACACCTTC.

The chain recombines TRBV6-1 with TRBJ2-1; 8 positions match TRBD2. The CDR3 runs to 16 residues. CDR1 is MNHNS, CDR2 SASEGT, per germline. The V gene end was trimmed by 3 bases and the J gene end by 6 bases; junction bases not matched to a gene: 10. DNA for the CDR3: TGTGCCAGCAGTGAGGCCCTGACGGGAGGGGGCAATGAGCAGTTCTTC. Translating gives CASSEALTGGGNEQFF.

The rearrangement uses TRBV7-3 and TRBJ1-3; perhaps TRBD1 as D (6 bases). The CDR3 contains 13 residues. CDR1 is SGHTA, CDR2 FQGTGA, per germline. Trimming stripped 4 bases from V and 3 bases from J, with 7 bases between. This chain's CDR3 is CASSSRGGNTIYF. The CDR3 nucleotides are TGTGCCAGCAGCTCCAGGGGTGGAAACACCATATATTTT.

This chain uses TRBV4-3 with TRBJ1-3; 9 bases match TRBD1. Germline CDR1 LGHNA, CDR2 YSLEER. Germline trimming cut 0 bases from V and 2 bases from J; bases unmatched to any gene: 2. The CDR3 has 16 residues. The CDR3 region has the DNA TGCGCCAGCAGCCAAGATGGGGACAGGGCTGGAAACACCATATATTTT. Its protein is CASSQDGDRAGNTIYF.

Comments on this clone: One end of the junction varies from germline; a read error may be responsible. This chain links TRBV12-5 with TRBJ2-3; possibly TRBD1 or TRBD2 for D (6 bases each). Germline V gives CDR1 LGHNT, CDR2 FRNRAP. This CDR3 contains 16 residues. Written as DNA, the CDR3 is TGTGCTAGTGGATTGGGGGCGGGACCTTACACAGATACGCAGTATTTT. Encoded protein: CASGLGAGPYTDTQYF. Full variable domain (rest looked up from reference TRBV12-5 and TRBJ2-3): DARVTQTPRHKVTEMGQEVTMRCQPILGHNTVFWYRQTMMQGLELLAYFRNRAPLDDSGMPKDRFSAEMPDATLATLKIQPSEPRDSAVYFCASGLGAGPYTDTQYFGPGTRLTVL.

CDR3 bases: TGCGCCAGCAGCCCAAACGACAGGGGCTACACCTTC. This translates into CASSPNDRGYTF. V usage is TRBV5-1 and J usage is TRBJ1-2; the D gene is possibly TRBD1 (6 bases). The ends were cut back, 4 bases at V and 8 bases at J, with 12 bases in the middle. The CDR3 runs to 12 residues. Germline-derived CDR1 and CDR2 are SGHRS and YFSETQ.

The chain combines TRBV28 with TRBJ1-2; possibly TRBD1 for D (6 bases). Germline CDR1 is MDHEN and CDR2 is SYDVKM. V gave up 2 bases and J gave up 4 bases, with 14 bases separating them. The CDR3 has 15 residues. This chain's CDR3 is CASSLAKTGGYGYTF. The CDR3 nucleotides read TGTGCCAGCAGTTTAGCTAAGACAGGCGGCTATGGCTACACCTTC.

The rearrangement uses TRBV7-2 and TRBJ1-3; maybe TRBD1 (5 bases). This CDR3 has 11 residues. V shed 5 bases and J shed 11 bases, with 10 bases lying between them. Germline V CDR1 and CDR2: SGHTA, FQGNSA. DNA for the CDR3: TGTGCCAGCAGCGCCCAGGGTTCCATATATTTT. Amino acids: CASSAQGSIYF.

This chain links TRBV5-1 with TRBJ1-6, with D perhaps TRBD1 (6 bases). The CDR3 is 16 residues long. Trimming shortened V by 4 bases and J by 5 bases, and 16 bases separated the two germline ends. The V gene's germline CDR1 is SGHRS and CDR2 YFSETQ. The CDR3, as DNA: TGCGCCAGCAGCCAGGACAACCAGGGGAATAATTCACCCCTCCACTTT. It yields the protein CASSQDNQGNNSPLHF.

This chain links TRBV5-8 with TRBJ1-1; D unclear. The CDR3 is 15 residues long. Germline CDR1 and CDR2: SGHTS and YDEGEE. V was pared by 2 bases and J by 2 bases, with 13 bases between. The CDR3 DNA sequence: TGTGCCAGCAGCTTTCAGGCCCCCACAAACACTGAAGCTTTCTTT. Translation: CASSFQAPTNTEAFF.

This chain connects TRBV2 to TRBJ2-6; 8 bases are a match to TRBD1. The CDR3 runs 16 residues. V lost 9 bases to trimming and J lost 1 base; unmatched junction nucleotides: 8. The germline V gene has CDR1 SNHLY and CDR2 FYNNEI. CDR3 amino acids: CARSGTGDSGANVLTF. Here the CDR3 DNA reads TGTGCCAGATCCGGGACAGGCGATTCTGGGGCCAACGTCCTGACTTTC.

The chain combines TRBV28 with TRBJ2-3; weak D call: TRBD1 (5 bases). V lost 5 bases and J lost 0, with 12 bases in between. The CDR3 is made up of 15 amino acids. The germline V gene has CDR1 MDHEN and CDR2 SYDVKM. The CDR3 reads CASSPQGSSTDTQYF. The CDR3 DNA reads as TGTGCCAGCAGTCCCCAGGGCAGCAGCACAGATACGCAGTATTTT.

CDR3 nucleotide sequence: TGTGCCAGCAGTGACTCAAGCGGGAGCGCCGTAGATACGCAGTATTTT. It translates to CASSDSSGSAVDTQYF. The chain couples TRBV6-4 to TRBJ2-3; 8 bases match TRBD2. Germline CDR1 MRHNA, CDR2 SNTAGT. The ends lost 0 bases at V and 5 bases at J; junction bases unmatched: 7. This CDR3 comprises 16 residues.

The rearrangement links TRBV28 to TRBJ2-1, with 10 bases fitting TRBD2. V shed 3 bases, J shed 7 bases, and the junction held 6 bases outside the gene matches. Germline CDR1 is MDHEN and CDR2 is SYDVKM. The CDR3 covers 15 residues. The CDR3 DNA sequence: TGTGCCAGCAGTTTTGCCGGGACTAGCGCGAATGAGCAGTTCTTC. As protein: CASSFAGTSANEQFF.

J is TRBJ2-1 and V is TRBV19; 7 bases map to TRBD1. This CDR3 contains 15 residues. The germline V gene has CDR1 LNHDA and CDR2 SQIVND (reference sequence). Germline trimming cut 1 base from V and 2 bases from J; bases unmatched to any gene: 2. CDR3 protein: CASSIGQGTYNEQFF. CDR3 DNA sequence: TGTGCCAGTAGTATAGGACAGGGAACCTACAATGAGCAGTTCTTC.

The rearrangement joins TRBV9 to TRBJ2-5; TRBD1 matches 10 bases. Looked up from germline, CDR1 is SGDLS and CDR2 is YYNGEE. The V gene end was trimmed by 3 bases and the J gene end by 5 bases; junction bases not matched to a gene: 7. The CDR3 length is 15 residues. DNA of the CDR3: TGTGCCAGCAGCGAAGACAGGGGGCGATACGAGACCCAGTACTTC. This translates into CASSEDRGRYETQYF.

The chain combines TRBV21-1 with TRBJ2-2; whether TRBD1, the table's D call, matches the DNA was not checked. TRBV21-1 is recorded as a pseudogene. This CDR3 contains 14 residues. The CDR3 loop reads CASSKGGGAGELFF. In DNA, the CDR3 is TGTGCCAGCAGCAAAGGAGGGGGAGCCGGGGAGCTGTTTTTT.